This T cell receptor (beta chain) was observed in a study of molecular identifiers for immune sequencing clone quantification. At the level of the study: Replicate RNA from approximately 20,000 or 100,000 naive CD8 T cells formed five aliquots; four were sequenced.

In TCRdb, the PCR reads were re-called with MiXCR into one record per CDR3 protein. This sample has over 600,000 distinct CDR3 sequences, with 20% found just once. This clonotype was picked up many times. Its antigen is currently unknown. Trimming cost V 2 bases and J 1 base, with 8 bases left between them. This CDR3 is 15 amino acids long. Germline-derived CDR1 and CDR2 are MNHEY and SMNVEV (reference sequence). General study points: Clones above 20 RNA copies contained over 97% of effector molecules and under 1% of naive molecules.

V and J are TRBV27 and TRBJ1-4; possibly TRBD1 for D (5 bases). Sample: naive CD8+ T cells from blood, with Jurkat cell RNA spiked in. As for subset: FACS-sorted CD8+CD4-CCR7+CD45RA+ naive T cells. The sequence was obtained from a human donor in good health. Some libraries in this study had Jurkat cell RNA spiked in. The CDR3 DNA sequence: TGTGCCAGCAGTTTACTGGGGGGAACTAATGAAAAACTGTTTTTT. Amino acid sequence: CASSLLGGTNEKLFF.